One sample yielded the 20 T cell receptor beta chains listed below, sequenced in a study of cytotoxic CD8 clonotypes in ibrutinib-treated CLL. Sequencing was performed with immunoSEQ multiplex PCR; in TCRdb, only in-frame clones are kept and a portion is missing. The table has 160,000 or so clones, roughly 80% seen once. The source was PBMCs, collected after 24 months of ibrutinib treatment. These receptors all come from a human donor with chronic lymphocytic leukemia.

The chain is built from TRBV7-9 and TRBJ1-1, with D perhaps TRBD1 (5 bases). Germline V CDR1 and CDR2: SEHNR, FQNEAQ (reference sequence). There are 14 residues in the CDR3. Trimming cost V 5 bases and J 1 base, with 11 bases left between them. The chain's CDR3 is CASSKGTGNTEAFF. CDR3 nucleotide sequence: TGTGCCAGCAGCAAAGGGACGGGGAACACTGAAGCTTTCTTT.

This chain links TRBV7-2 with TRBJ1-2; D is ambiguous. Germline V CDR1 and CDR2: SGHTA, FQGNSA. Trimming took off 6 bases at V and 4 bases at J, with 21 bases between the two ends. The CDR3 extends over 16 amino acids. The CDR3 loop reads CASRIDWAPGLYGYTF. Written as DNA, the CDR3 is TGTGCCAGCAGGATTGATTGGGCTCCCGGGCTCTATGGCTACACCTTC.

This chain uses TRBV7-9 with TRBJ2-3; TRBD2 might be the D (5 bases). The CDR3 spans 15 residues. Trimming cost V 3 bases and J 1 base, with 11 bases left between them. Germline loops: CDR1 SEHNR, CDR2 FQNEAQ (reference sequence). In nucleotides, the CDR3 is TGTGCCAGCAGCTTTGCCGGGATAGGCACAGATACGCAGTATTTT. This codes for CASSFAGIGTDTQYF. Full variable domain (rest looked up from reference TRBV7-9 and TRBJ2-3): DTGVSQNPRHKITKRGQNVTFRCDPISEHNRLYWYRQTLGQGPEFLTYFQNEAQLEKSRLLSDRFSAERPKGSFSTLEIQRTEQGDSAMYLCASSFAGIGTDTQYFGPGTRLTVL.

This clone was picked up a small number of times. V gene TRBV4-2 combines with J gene TRBJ1-3; TRBD1 agrees at 9 bases. J lost 1 base, V lost 1 base, and 2 bases had no gene match. CDR1 is LGHNA, CDR2 YNFKEQ, per germline. This CDR3 spans 16 amino acids. CDR3 DNA: TGTGCCAGCAGCCAAGGACAGGGGGTTTCTGGAAACACCATATATTTT. It is translated as CASSQGQGVSGNTIYF.

V gene TRBV6-5 combines with J gene TRBJ1-4; D is ambiguous. The V end lost 8 bases, the J end lost 4 bases, and 8 bases lay between the germline ends. The germline V gene has CDR1 MNHEY and CDR2 SVGAGI. The CDR3 is 12 amino acids. CDR3 nucleotide sequence: TGTGCCAGCGGCCGAAGTAATGAAAAACTGTTTTTT. Protein sequence: CASGRSNEKLFF.

The chain recombines TRBV6-4 with TRBJ1-3; maybe TRBD1 (6 bases). The CDR3 is 13 amino acids. CDR1 and CDR2 from the germline V gene are MRHNA and SNTAGT. The V and J ends lost 8 bases and 0 bases respectively, with 8 bases between them. The CDR3 DNA is TGTGCCAGCGGACAGATCTCTGGAAACACCATATATTTT. Protein product: CASGQISGNTIYF.

This CDR3 reads CASSYRGGSYEQYF. The CDR3 DNA follows: TGTGCCAGCAGTTACCGTGGGGGTTCCTACGAGCAGTACTTC. The chain has TRBV6-5 and TRBJ2-7; D is possibly TRBD1 or TRBD2 (5 bases each). This CDR3 has 14 amino acids. The V gene's germline CDR1 is MNHEY and CDR2 SVGAGI. Deletions cut 2 bases from V and 1 base from J, with 9 bases between.

In nucleotides, the CDR3 is TGTGCCAGCAGTCTCCTTAATGAAAAACTGTTTTTT. It codes for CASSLLNEKLFF. The chain uses TRBV28 and TRBJ1-4; D gene uncertain. The V gene's germline CDR1 is MDHEN and CDR2 SYDVKM. This CDR3 comprises 12 residues. Trimming stripped 5 bases from V and 4 bases from J, with 5 bases between.

A few counts support this clone. The J gene is TRBJ1-2, the V gene TRBV9; D gene ambiguous. The V gene lost 3 bases and the J gene lost 4 bases, with 7 bases spanning the gap. The CDR3 loop spans 12 amino acids. In germline, CDR1 is SGDLS, CDR2 YYNGEE. CDR3 nucleotide sequence: TGTGCCAGCAGCGGATCAGGCTATGGCTACACCTTC. Translated: CASSGSGYGYTF. Full variable domain (outside the CDR3, taken from reference TRBV9 and TRBJ1-2): DSGVTQTPKHLITATGQRVTLRCSPRSGDLSVYWYQQSLDQGLQFLIQYYNGEERAKGNILERFSAQQFPDLHSELNLSSLELGDSALYFCASSGSGYGYTFGSGTRLTVV.

This rearrangement joins TRBV11-2 to TRBJ2-3, with TRBD2 matching 7 bases. The J segment lost 4 bases and the V segment lost 5 bases, leaving 9 bases of the junction unmatched. The CDR3 totals 15 residues. The germline V gene has CDR1 SGHAT and CDR2 FQNNGV. The CDR3 coding sequence is TGTGCCAGCAGCACTCTGACTAGCTCTGCAGATACGCAGTATTTT. It translates to CASSTLTSSADTQYF. Filled out from reference TRBV11-2 and TRBJ2-3, the complete variable domain reads EAGVAQSPRYKIIEKRQSVAFWCNPISGHATLYWYQQILGQGPKLLIQFQNNGVVDDSQLPKDRFSAERLKGVDSTLKIQPAKLEDSAVYLCASSTLTSSADTQYFGPGTRLTVL.

The chain is built from TRBV6-6 and TRBJ2-5, with 10 bases aligning to TRBD2. V was pared by 6 bases and J by 2 bases, with 9 bases of the junction left unmatched. CDR3 length: 16 amino acids. The germline V gene has CDR1 MNHNY and CDR2 SVGAGI (reference sequence). DNA for the CDR3: TGTGCCAGCAGGGCGAGCGGGACTAGCGCTCAAGAGACCCAGTACTTC. It yields the protein CASRASGTSAQETQYF.

This clone was seen once. The J gene is TRBJ2-3, the V gene TRBV9; TRBD2 agrees at 10 bases. Germline trimming cut 0 bases from V and 9 bases from J; bases unmatched to any gene: 7. Per the germline V gene, CDR1 is SGDLS and CDR2 is YYNGEE. CDR3 length equals 15 residues. The CDR3 sequence is CASSVASGGAGTQYF. The CDR3 coding sequence is TGTGCCAGCAGCGTAGCCAGCGGGGGGGCTGGAACGCAGTATTTT.

This clone has just one count. The chain couples TRBV2 to TRBJ2-2; D gene uncertain. V was clipped by 1 base and J by 4 bases, with 4 bases between them. The germline CDR1 and CDR2 sequences are SNHLY and FYNNEI. This CDR3 has 13 amino acids. CDR3 nucleotides: TGTGCCAGCAGTGAAGGGGGCACCGGGGAGCTGTTTTTT. As protein: CASSEGGTGELFF.

The genes are TRBV5-4 and TRBJ2-1; a weak D match, TRBD2 (7 bases). Between the trimmed V and J ends, which lost 5 bases and 9 bases, there was a span of 15 bases. This CDR3 has 13 residues. Germline CDR1 is SGHNT and CDR2 is YYREEE (reference sequence). For the CDR3, the DNA is TGTGCCAGCAGTAGGGGGGGGCCAGCTGAGCAGTTCTTC. Residues: CASSRGGPAEQFF.

The chain links TRBV6-6 to TRBJ1-1, with D perhaps TRBD1 (6 bases). The V gene's germline CDR1 is MNHNY and CDR2 SVGAGI (reference sequence). Trimming stripped 2 bases from V and 7 bases from J, with 11 bases between. This CDR3 spans 13 amino acids. The CDR3: CASSYQGLGEAFF. CDR3 bases: TGTGCCAGCAGTTACCAGGGGCTGGGTGAAGCTTTCTTT.

This rearrangement joins TRBV7-9 to TRBJ1-2, with 8 bases matching TRBD1. Germline V lookup: CDR1 SEHNR, CDR2 FQNEAQ (reference sequence). V lost 1 base and J lost 7; bases outside the gene matches: 11. The CDR3 has 16 amino acids. CDR3 bases: TGTGCCAGCAGCTTAGAAGCACAGGGGGGTCAGGGTGGCTACACCTTC. Its protein is CASSLEAQGGQGGYTF.

V usage is TRBV5-6 and J usage is TRBJ1-2; TRBD1 matches 9 bases. Germline V gene data show CDR1 as SGHDT and CDR2 as YYEEEE. Trimming removed 5 bases from V and 14 bases from J; junction bases left unmatched: 7. The CDR3 length is 11 residues. DNA for the CDR3: TGTGCCAGCAGTGAGGGACAGGGTCGTACCTTC. This translates into CASSEGQGRTF.

Points on this clone: At one end, the junction sequence differs from germline, possibly due to a read error. The chain employs TRBV6-1 and TRBJ1-5, with D possibly TRBD1 on 5 matching bases. The germline gives CDR1 MNHNS, CDR2 SASEGT. The CDR3 has 16 amino acids. CDR3 in amino acids: CASTEGWGTPNQPQHF. Written as DNA, the CDR3 is TGTGCCAGCACTGAAGGATGGGGGACCCCCAATCAGCCCCAGCATTTT.

This clone has only one observation. The chain links TRBV5-5 to TRBJ1-1, with 10 positions matching TRBD1. There are 13 residues in the CDR3. Trimming cost V 5 bases and J 5 bases; bases outside gene matches: 3. Germline values: CDR1 SGHKS, CDR2 YYEKEE (reference sequence). The CDR3 DNA follows: TGTGCCAGCAGACCGGGACAGGGGACTGAAGCTTTCTTT. This codes for CASRPGQGTEAFF.

V is TRBV6-5 and J is TRBJ1-1, with D perhaps matching TRBD1 (5 bases). The CDR3 runs to 15 residues. Germline V CDR1 and CDR2: MNHEY, SVGAGI. The V end was cut by 6 bases, the J end by 1 base, with 15 bases between. DNA for the CDR3: TGTGCCAGCAGGTCGAGGAGACAGCAGAACACTGAAGCTTTCTTT. Amino acids: CASRSRRQQNTEAFF.